The table lists the clone carrying this T cell receptor beta chain with a few counts. The J segment lost 4 bases and the V segment lost 5 bases, leaving 5 bases of the junction unmatched. There are 15 residues in the CDR3. The V gene's germline CDR1 is SGHAT and CDR2 FQDESV (reference sequence). This entry is derived from a study of blood T cell repertoires in COVID-19. At the level of the study: Samples taken during acute and convalescent COVID-19 were collected in the United States, Italy and Spain. T cells, B-cell-depleted T cells, or PBMCs provided the cDNA or gDNA that served as material.

As handled by the study authors: By means of reference gene primer amplification, nucleated cell counts were estimated. Clones were read by immunoSEQ multiplex PCR, and TCRdb kept only the in-frame ones, dropping some. From that table come the V and J calls and clone size; the DNA was used to work out D and trimming. Of around 150,000 clones listed, roughly 90% are singletons. The chain employs TRBV11-1 and TRBJ2-7; the match to TRBD2 covers 13 bases. This clonotype was sampled from a man in his 60s with acute or convalescent COVID-19. Sequencing used peripheral blood. CDR3 region: CASSRLAGGRYEQYF. In DNA, the CDR3 is TGTGCCAGCAGCCGACTAGCGGGGGGTAGGTACGAGCAGTACTTC.